This T cell receptor (beta chain) was captured in a study of early T cells in non-severe SARS-CoV-2 infection. Across the whole study: Chains stayed unpaired after sequencing of bulk RNA from unsorted whole blood. Findings and limits, study-wide: Anti-spike CD8 responses were favored by VDJdb matching, which missed private and CD4 specificities.

Details on this clonotype: No antigen is known for it.

V was shortened by 2 bases and J by 1 base, with 12 bases between the two germline ends. CDR1 is SGHRS, CDR2 YFSETQ, per germline. The CDR3 spans 16 residues. Unique molecular identifiers were attached to individual cDNA molecules. A single record per CDR3 protein comes from TCRdb applying MiXCR to the 5' RACE reads. The sample has tens of thousands of distinct CDR3 sequences, approximately 9.3% seen once; the top ten hold around 8.6%. This sequence was found in an adult who was a healthcare worker with PCR-confirmed SARS-CoV-2 infection or an uninfected control (not recorded which). This chain links TRBV5-1 with TRBJ2-2; no clear D. What was sequenced was whole blood. CDR3 sequence: CASSFGTSGNTGELFF. The CDR3 DNA reads TGCGCCAGCAGCTTTGGTACTTCCGGGAACACCGGGGAGCTGTTTTTT.